Presented here are 31 T cell receptor beta chains from one specimen sequenced in a study of blood T cell repertoires in COVID-19. Repertoires were generated with immunoSEQ multiplex PCR, while TCRdb's copy carries only in-frame clones and drops some. The repertoire holds fewer than 350,000 clones, with around 90% as singletons. The sample taken for sequencing was PBMCs or T cells enriched from blood (not recorded which). Receptors were obtained from a man in his forties or fifties who had been exposed to COVID-19.

V is TRBV12-3 or TRBV12-4 and J is TRBJ1-2; D uncertain. Between the trimmed V and J ends, which lost 2 bases and 5 bases, there was a span of 9 bases. The length of the CDR3 is 13 residues. Here the CDR3 DNA reads TGTGCCAGCAGTTTACTGAGGGATTATGGCTACACCTTC. Protein product: CASSLLRDYGYTF.

V usage is TRBV12-3 or TRBV12-4 and J usage is TRBJ2-1; no clear D. The CDR3 has 13 amino acids. Trimming removed 4 bases from V and 9 bases from J, with 13 bases in between. The CDR3 nucleotides are TGTGCCAGCAGTTCATTGTCCGGCGGTGAGCAGTTCTTC. This encodes CASSSLSGGEQFF.

V gene TRBV6-2 or TRBV6-3 combines with J gene TRBJ2-2; TRBD2 matches 8 bases. The germline V gene has CDR1 MNHEY and CDR2 SVGEGT. The CDR3 spans 17 residues. The V gene end was trimmed by 0 bases and the J gene end by 8 bases; junction bases not matched to a gene: 11. CDR3 coding DNA: TGTGCCAGCAGTTACTCGTCCACTAGCGGTTCCTGGGGGGAGCTGTTTTTT. Protein: CASSYSSTSGSWGELFF.

The V and J genes are TRBV27 and TRBJ2-3; 13 nucleotides match TRBD2. V was pared by 2 bases and J by 3 bases, with 5 bases of the junction left unmatched. The CDR3 consists of 17 residues. The germline gives CDR1 MNHEY, CDR2 SMNVEV (reference sequence). CDR3 sequence reads: CASSLPKLAGGTDTQYF. In DNA form, the CDR3 reads TGTGCCAGCAGTTTACCCAAACTAGCGGGAGGGACAGATACGCAGTATTTT.

The chain is built from TRBV29-1 and TRBJ2-1; D may be TRBD2 (6 bases). Looked up from germline, CDR1 is SQVTM and CDR2 is ANQGSEA. CDR3 size: 15 residues. The V gene lost 2 bases and the J gene lost 0 bases, with 11 bases spanning the gap. CDR3 in DNA: TGCAGCGTTGAACTTGCGGAGGGCTCCTACAATGAGCAGTTCTTC. Translating gives CSVELAEGSYNEQFF.

This sequence joins TRBV29-1 and TRBJ1-1; D uncertain. The length of the CDR3 is 12 residues. Germline loops: CDR1 SQVTM, CDR2 ANQGSEA. Deletions cut 2 bases from V and 8 bases from J, with 12 bases between. CDR3 residues: CSVEPIQTEAFF. CDR3 coding DNA: TGCAGCGTTGAACCCATACAAACCGAAGCTTTCTTT.

This chain uses TRBV4-1 with TRBJ2-2; the D gene is possibly TRBD1 (5 bases). This CDR3 spans 17 amino acids. The V end was cut by 0 bases, the J end by 6 bases, with 17 bases between. CDR1 and CDR2 from the germline V gene are MGHRA and YSYEKL. The CDR3 DNA is TGCGCCAGCAGCCAAGATGCAGGGCTCCTCAGGCCCGGGGAGCTGTTTTTT. This translates into CASSQDAGLLRPGELFF.

The table lists this clone with a count of one. The genes are TRBV18 and TRBJ1-4; 9 nucleotides align to TRBD1. V shed 5 bases, J shed 4 bases, and the junction held 8 bases outside the gene matches. This CDR3 region has 16 residues. The V gene's germline CDR1 is KGHSH and CDR2 LQKENI. For the CDR3, the DNA is TGTGCCAGCTCATCGACTACAGGGGGCGATAATGAAAAACTGTTTTTT. It yields the protein CASSSTTGGDNEKLFF.

The rearrangement links TRBV10-3 to TRBJ1-2; possible D gene TRBD1, 5 bases. Trimming left V 3 bases short and J 7 bases short, with 9 bases between. CDR1 and CDR2 (germline): ENHRY, SYGVKD. CDR3 length: 12 residues. The CDR3 protein is CAISDPDSGYTF. The CDR3 DNA sequence: TGTGCCATCAGTGATCCCGACAGTGGCTACACCTTC.

For the CDR3, the DNA is TGTGCCAGCAGTCGGACTCAACCCGGGAACACTGAAGCTTTCTTT. This translates into CASSRTQPGNTEAFF. V gene TRBV6-5 combines with J gene TRBJ1-1; D not certain. This CDR3 has 15 amino acids. Per germline, CDR1 MNHEY and CDR2 SVGAGI. The ends were cut back, 5 bases at V and 1 base at J, with 14 bases in the middle.

The CDR3 loop reads CASSLDSLSYNSPLHF. CDR3 nucleotides: TGTGCCAGCAGCTTAGACAGTCTCTCCTATAATTCACCCCTCCACTTT. This chain links TRBV7-2 with TRBJ1-6; D remains ambiguous. CDR1 is SGHTA and CDR2 is FQGNSA in the germline V gene. The ends were cut back, 1 base at V and 0 bases at J, with 7 bases in the middle. The CDR3 extends over 16 amino acids.

V usage is TRBV28 and J usage is TRBJ2-7; perhaps TRBD2 as D (5 bases). V was trimmed by 8 bases and J by 2 bases, leaving 13 bases between them. The CDR3 consists of 13 residues. Germline loops: CDR1 MDHEN, CDR2 SYDVKM. Written as DNA, the CDR3 is TGTGCCAGCTACAGCGGATTCGCCTACGAGCAGTACTTC. Translating gives CASYSGFAYEQYF.

This chain links TRBV19 with TRBJ2-6; the D gene is possibly TRBD1 (5 bases). V was clipped by 10 bases and J by 0 bases, with 16 bases between them. Germline V CDR1 and CDR2: LNHDA, SQIVND (reference sequence). This CDR3 has 16 residues. CDR3 in DNA: TGTGCCACCCGAGAAGGGGCGAGCTCTGGGGCCAACGTCCTGACTTTC. Its protein product is CATREGASSGANVLTF.

This CDR3 reads CASEFTGITGELFF. In nucleotides, the CDR3 is TGTGCCAGCGAATTCACGGGGATCACCGGGGAGCTGTTTTTT. This chain links TRBV28 with TRBJ2-2; possible D gene TRBD2, 5 bases. V was clipped by 8 bases and J by 4 bases, with 14 bases between them. Per the germline V gene, CDR1 is MDHEN and CDR2 is SYDVKM. This CDR3 is built from 14 residues.

This clone has just one count. J is TRBJ2-2 and V is TRBV5-1; a possible D gene is TRBD1 (6 bases). The CDR3 is 16 amino acids. The V and J ends lost 0 bases and 4 bases respectively, with 13 bases between them. CDR1 and CDR2 (germline): SGHRS, YFSETQ. CDR3 nucleotides: TGCGCCAGCAGCTTGGGGTCGGCAGGGGCCACCGGGGAGCTGTTTTTT. Protein: CASSLGSAGATGELFF.

This sequence joins TRBV25-1 and TRBJ2-1; TRBD2 aligns across 7 bases. Germline values: CDR1 MGHDK, CDR2 SYGVNS. V dropped 1 base and J dropped 5; count of bases not matched to a gene: 5. The CDR3 sequence is 15 residues long. This CDR3 is CASSESGLVDNEQFF. The CDR3 DNA sequence: TGTGCCAGCAGTGAATCCGGACTAGTCGACAATGAGCAGTTCTTC. The entire variable domain, with the rest obtained from reference TRBV25-1 and TRBJ2-1, is as follows: EADIYQTPRYLVIGTGKKITLECSQTMGHDKMYWYQQDPGMELHLIHYSYGVNSTEKGDLSSESTVSRIRTEHFPLTLESARPSHTSQYLCASSESGLVDNEQFFGPGTRLTVL.

Only one count was recorded for this clone. This chain connects TRBV18 to TRBJ1-3; tentative D call: TRBD1 (6 bases). Germline CDR1 is KGHSH and CDR2 is LQKENI. Trimming took off 4 bases at V and 2 bases at J, with 18 bases between the two ends. The CDR3 is 17 residues long. The CDR3 sequence is CASSLRPVGAAGNTIYF. The CDR3 DNA sequence: TGTGCCAGCTCACTCAGGCCCGTGGGGGCGGCTGGAAACACCATATATTTT.

This clone was seen a single time. The chain combines TRBV6-5 with TRBJ2-3; TRBD2 matches 12 bases. The V gene's germline CDR1 is MNHEY and CDR2 SVGAGI. The ends lost 4 bases at V and 4 bases at J; junction bases unmatched: 6. The CDR3 runs 16 residues. The CDR3 protein is CASSSGLAGGADTQYF. In DNA form, the CDR3 reads TGTGCCAGCAGTTCGGGGCTAGCGGGAGGGGCAGATACGCAGTATTTT.

V usage is TRBV9 and J usage is TRBJ2-3; no clear D. In germline, CDR1 is SGDLS, CDR2 YYNGEE. The CDR3 loop spans 14 amino acids. Trimming cost V 1 base and J 6 bases, with 12 bases left between them. The CDR3 sequence is CASSVMSSQDTQYF. CDR3 bases: TGTGCCAGCAGCGTAATGTCCTCGCAGGATACGCAGTATTTT.

The V and J genes are TRBV9 and TRBJ1-3; 10 bases are shared with TRBD1. Unmatched junction bases numbered 9, after V lost 4 bases and J lost 2 bases. This CDR3 is 17 amino acids long. Germline V gene data show CDR1 as SGDLS and CDR2 as YYNGEE. CDR3 sequence: CASSKATGGAAGNTIYF. The CDR3 bases are TGTGCCAGCAGCAAAGCGACAGGGGGCGCGGCTGGAAACACCATATATTTT.

V and J are TRBV7-9 and TRBJ1-4; 8 bases align to TRBD1. Looked up from germline, CDR1 is SEHNR and CDR2 is FQNEAQ (reference sequence). The CDR3 spans 17 residues. The junction had 6 bases not matched to a gene; V was cut back by 1 base and J by 2 bases. The CDR3 DNA follows: TGTGCCAGCAGCTTAGGGCAGGGGGCATCGACTAATGAAAAACTGTTTTTT. The encoded protein is CASSLGQGASTNEKLFF.

The CDR3 DNA reads TGCGCCAGCAGCCAAGATCCGGTAGCGGGAGTTTCGGGGGAGCTGTTTTTT. It translates to CASSQDPVAGVSGELFF. V and J are TRBV4-1 and TRBJ2-2, with TRBD2 matching over 9 bases. V lost 0 bases, J lost 8 bases, and 10 bases stayed unmatched. CDR3 length: 17 amino acids. Germline V CDR1 and CDR2: MGHRA, YSYEKL.

This clone was counted between two and nine times. Mismatch with germline at one junction end may stem from a read error. In DNA form, the CDR3 reads TGTGCTAGCAGCTTAGGAGCCCCAGACAGGGGTGGCGGGGAGCTGTTTTTT. Protein: CASSLGAPDRGGGELFF. The chain is built from TRBV7-7 and TRBJ2-2; TRBD1 agrees at 8 bases. Germline V gives CDR1 SSHAT, CDR2 FNYEAQ (reference sequence). The CDR3 contains 17 residues.

This chain joins TRBV5-1 and TRBJ2-7; D perhaps matches TRBD2 (6 bases). Germline V gene data show CDR1 as SGHRS and CDR2 as YFSETQ. V was cut by 0 bases and J by 4 bases, with 8 bases left in between. The CDR3 runs 13 residues. The chain's CDR3 is CASSLGGGYEQYF. CDR3 sequence (DNA): TGCGCCAGCAGCTTGGGTGGGGGGTACGAGCAGTACTTC.

The chain joins TRBV5-1 to TRBJ1-3; no clear D gene. CDR1 SGHRS and CDR2 YFSETQ come from the germline V gene. The CDR3 totals 15 residues. V shed 2 bases and J shed 0 bases, with 9 bases lying between them. The CDR3 DNA sequence: TGCGCCAGCAGCTTCGGACTGCCCTCTGGAAACACCATATATTTT. Protein sequence: CASSFGLPSGNTIYF.

The chain links TRBV5-8 to TRBJ2-3; possibly TRBD2 for D (6 bases). CDR1 and CDR2 from the germline V gene are SGHTS and YDEGEE. The CDR3 length is 14 residues. V was clipped by 0 bases and J by 4 bases, with 9 bases between them. This CDR3 is CASSLGRGSDTQYF. CDR3 sequence (DNA): TGTGCCAGCAGCTTGGGGCGGGGTTCAGATACGCAGTATTTT.

The rearrangement uses TRBV24-1 and TRBJ2-7, with a weak D call TRBD1 (6 bases). This CDR3 is 15 amino acids long. V dropped 4 bases and J dropped 4 bases, with 16 bases sitting between them. CDR1 and CDR2 from the germline V gene are KGHDR and SFDVKD. The CDR3 spells CATSDPHGTSYEQYF. CDR3 coding DNA: TGTGCCACCAGTGACCCTCACGGGACATCATACGAGCAGTACTTC.

The V and J genes are TRBV15 and TRBJ1-2, with TRBD1 matching over 10 bases. J was trimmed by 4 bases and V by 3 bases; bases with no gene match: 5. The CDR3 spans 15 residues. Germline V CDR1 and CDR2: LNHNV, YYDKDF (reference sequence). CDR3 amino acids: CATSRGQGTPYGYTF. Here the CDR3 DNA reads TGTGCCACCAGCAGGGGACAGGGGACACCCTATGGCTACACCTTC.

This chain joins TRBV5-1 and TRBJ1-1; D gene ambiguous. There are 13 residues in the CDR3. V gave up 0 bases and J gave up 3 bases, with 6 bases separating them. CDR1 and CDR2 from the germline V gene are SGHRS and YFSETQ. The CDR3 here is CASSLGIDTEAFF. Here the CDR3 DNA reads TGCGCCAGCAGCTTGGGTATCGACACTGAAGCTTTCTTT.

The chain's CDR3 is CAWSVLGSGNQPQHF. CDR3 in DNA: TGTGCCTGGAGTGTACTTGGTAGTGGCAATCAGCCCCAGCATTTT. The chain links TRBV30 to TRBJ1-5, with unresolved D. Trimming pared 0 bases from V and 2 bases from J, leaving 11 bases between. Germline V gene data show CDR1 as GTSNPN and CDR2 as SVGIG (reference sequence). The CDR3 totals 15 residues. Full variable domain (missing parts from reference TRBV30 and TRBJ1-5): SQTIHQWPATLVQPVGSPLSLECTVEGTSNPNLYWYRQAAGRGLQLLFYSVGIGQISSEVPQNLSASRPQDRQFILSSKKLLLSDSGFYLCAWSVLGSGNQPQHFGDGTRLSIL.

This sequence joins TRBV28 and TRBJ2-6, with no clear D. The CDR3 spans 15 residues. Trimming left V 3 bases short and J 0 bases short, with 6 bases between. The V gene's germline CDR1 is MDHEN and CDR2 SYDVKM. CDR3 sequence: CASSFGSSGANVLTF. The CDR3, as DNA: TGTGCCAGCAGTTTCGGTAGCTCTGGGGCCAACGTCCTGACTTTC.